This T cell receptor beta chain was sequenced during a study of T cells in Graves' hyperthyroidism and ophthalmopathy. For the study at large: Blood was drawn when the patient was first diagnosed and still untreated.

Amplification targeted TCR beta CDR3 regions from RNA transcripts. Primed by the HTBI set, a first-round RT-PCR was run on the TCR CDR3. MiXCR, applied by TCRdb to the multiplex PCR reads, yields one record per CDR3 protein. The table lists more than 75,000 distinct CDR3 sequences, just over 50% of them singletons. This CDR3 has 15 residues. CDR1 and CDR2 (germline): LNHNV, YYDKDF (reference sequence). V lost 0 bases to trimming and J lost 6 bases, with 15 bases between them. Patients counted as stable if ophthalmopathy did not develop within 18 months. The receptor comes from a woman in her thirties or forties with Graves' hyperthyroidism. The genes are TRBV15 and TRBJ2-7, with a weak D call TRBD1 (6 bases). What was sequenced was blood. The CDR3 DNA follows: TGTGCCACCAGCAGAGACTGGGGCCAGGGGTCCGAGCAGTACTTC. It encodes CATSRDWGQGSEQYF.